This note documents a single TCR beta chain sequence. Its target is unknown. The PCR contained 60 Vbeta and 13 Jbeta primers. TCRdb keeps only in-frame clones here, not all; method: immunoSEQ multiplex PCR. The table for this sample gives 100,000 to 150,000 clones. CDR3 size: 16 residues. CDR1 and CDR2 (germline): SEHNR, FQNEAQ (reference sequence). The V segment lost 3 bases and the J segment 5 bases; nucleotides outside the gene matches: 5. The data were taken from a study of cytomegalovirus exposure and HLA in healthy donors. Findings and limits, study-wide: Reports credit the classifier with highly specific, highly sensitive diagnosis of cytomegalovirus status. Fewer than 200 TCR beta chains were listed as cytomegalovirus-associated.

The sequence came from a man aged 18 to 30 in good health and CMV-seronegative. The sequencing input was PBMCs. The rearrangement links TRBV7-9 to TRBJ2-5, with 14 bases lining up with TRBD2. The CDR3 bases are TGTGCCAGCAGCTTGGGACTAGCGGGAGTAGGGGAGACCCAGTACTTC. This codes for CASSLGLAGVGETQYF.